This T cell receptor (beta chain) was captured by sequencing in a study of T cells in Graves' hyperthyroidism and ophthalmopathy. Study information: It was at initial diagnosis, before any treatment, that peripheral blood was collected.

TCR beta CDR3 regions were amplified from RNA. Using the HTBI primer set, a first-round RT-PCR was run on the TCR CDR3. TCRdb ran MiXCR on the multiplex PCR reads and lists one entry per CDR3 protein. The data hold a few hundred thousand distinct CDR3 sequences, with around 16% observed a single time. This CDR3 contains 15 residues. V shed 2 bases, J shed 7 bases, and the junction held 8 bases outside the gene matches. The germline gives CDR1 SGHTA, CDR2 FQGNSA. Ten or more counts support this clonotype. The TCR comes from a woman under 40 with Graves' hyperthyroidism. This chain links TRBV7-2 with TRBJ1-2, with 9 bases identical to TRBD1. Input material: blood. CDR3 DNA sequence: TGTGCCAGCAGCTTACATCGACAGGGGGTGGTTGGCTACACCTTC. The encoded protein is CASSLHRQGVVGYTF.